One and the same sample provided the 29 T cell receptor beta chains below, sequenced in a study of cytomegalovirus exposure and HLA in healthy donors. The PCR used 60 Vbeta and 13 Jbeta primers. Method: immunoSEQ multiplex PCR; TCRdb's copy keeps in-frame clones and lacks some. The sample contains tens of thousands of clones, about two thirds of which appear only once. Sequenced: PBMCs. All receptors derive from a man aged 40-49 years in good health and CMV-seropositive.

This chain connects TRBV27 to TRBJ2-7; D remains ambiguous. There are 13 residues in the CDR3. V was pared by 2 bases and J by 3 bases, with 8 bases between. Looked up from germline, CDR1 is MNHEY and CDR2 is SMNVEV (reference sequence). This chain's CDR3 is CASSLNRYYEQYF. The CDR3 nucleotides read TGTGCCAGCAGTTTAAACCGCTACTACGAGCAGTACTTC.

The chain joins TRBV7-9 to TRBJ2-3, with a possible D match to TRBD2 (6 bases). The V end was cut by 3 bases, the J end by 6 bases, with 10 bases between. This CDR3 spans 13 amino acids. Germline CDR1 reads SEHNR; CDR2 reads FQNEAQ (reference sequence). The CDR3 here is CASSFGGGDTQYF. In nucleotides, the CDR3 is TGTGCCAGCAGCTTCGGCGGAGGGGATACGCAGTATTTT.

A few counts support this clone. The chain carries TRBV19 and TRBJ1-2; TRBD1 agrees at 7 bases. This CDR3 comprises 15 residues. V shed 6 bases and J 0 bases; nucleotides not matched to a gene: 7. Germline V CDR1 and CDR2: LNHDA, SQIVND (reference sequence). CDR3 sequence (DNA): TGTGCCAGTAGATATCGGACAGGTCCTAACTATGGCTACACCTTC. Encoded protein: CASRYRTGPNYGYTF.

The chain links TRBV18 to TRBJ1-5, with D unclear. Germline CDR1 and CDR2: KGHSH and LQKENI. The CDR3 loop spans 13 amino acids. With 5 bases removed from V and 5 bases from J, the gap between germline ends came to 10 bases. As DNA, the CDR3 is TGTGCCAGCTCAGAGGGCCGGGATCAGCCCCAGCATTTT. This encodes CASSEGRDQPQHF.

The rearrangement links TRBV5-4 to TRBJ2-2; D is unclear. The CDR3 covers 12 residues. CDR1 and CDR2 from the germline V gene are SGHNT and YYREEE (reference sequence). The germline V and J ends were trimmed by 0 bases and 9 bases, with 6 bases remaining between them. The CDR3 protein is CASSLDGWELFF. CDR3 DNA sequence: TGTGCCAGCAGCTTGGACGGGTGGGAGCTGTTTTTT.

This sequence joins TRBV11-2 and TRBJ1-1; D might be TRBD1 (5 bases). Germline values: CDR1 SGHAT, CDR2 FQNNGV. Trimming removed 0 bases at V and 1 base at J, with 12 bases between. CDR3 length: 16 residues. The CDR3 region has the DNA TGTGCCAGCAGCTTAGATATCGACAGAGGGAACACTGAAGCTTTCTTT. It specifies CASSLDIDRGNTEAFF.

The rearrangement joins TRBV6-5 to TRBJ1-2, with 7 bases identical to TRBD1. CDR3 size: 12 residues. V dropped 5 bases and J dropped 5; count of bases not matched to a gene: 2. CDR1 MNHEY and CDR2 SVGAGI come from the germline V gene. Written as DNA, the CDR3 is TGTGCCAGCAGTAGACAGGGTTATGGCTACACCTTC. It specifies CASSRQGYGYTF.

The chain has TRBV19 and TRBJ2-7, with D perhaps matching TRBD2 (5 bases). The germline gives CDR1 LNHDA, CDR2 SQIVND (reference sequence). The length of the CDR3 is 16 residues. V lost 9 bases, J lost 0 bases, and 21 bases lay in between. DNA for the CDR3: TGTGCCAGCTCTATTGGGAGACACCCTGACTCCTACGAGCAGTACTTC. Translating it yields CASSIGRHPDSYEQYF.

The gene calls are TRBV5-6 and TRBJ1-5; no clear D gene. The CDR3 has 15 amino acids. Per the germline V gene, CDR1 is SGHDT and CDR2 is YYEEEE. Trimming shortened V by 4 bases and J by 0 bases, and 11 bases separated the two germline ends. CDR3 sequence reads: CASSQRAGSNQPQHF. The CDR3 bases are TGTGCCAGCAGCCAGAGGGCAGGTAGCAATCAGCCCCAGCATTTT.

V gene TRBV29-1 combines with J gene TRBJ1-1, with a possible D match to TRBD1 (6 bases). Trimming stripped 7 bases from V and 3 bases from J, with 15 bases between. The CDR3 extends over 13 amino acids. Germline loops: CDR1 SQVTM, CDR2 ANQGSEA. As DNA, the CDR3 is TGCAGCGCTAAAACAGGGATTTACACTGAAGCTTTCTTT. Its translation is CSAKTGIYTEAFF.

The V call is TRBV25-1, the J call TRBJ2-1; a weak D match, TRBD2 (5 bases). V lost 6 bases to trimming and J lost 0 bases, with 18 bases between them. The CDR3 runs 17 residues. Per germline, CDR1 MGHDK and CDR2 SYGVNS. CDR3 nucleotides: TGTGCCAGCAGCGTGTTTAAAGCGGAGTTCTCCTACAATGAGCAGTTCTTC. It codes for CASSVFKAEFSYNEQFF.

This sequence joins TRBV4-2 and TRBJ2-3; 7 nucleotides agree with TRBD2. Germline assignment: CDR1 LGHNA and CDR2 YNFKEQ. This CDR3 is built from 18 residues. The trim removed 0 bases at V and 0 bases at J, leaving 9 bases unmatched. This chain's CDR3 is CASSQDWVGGGSTDTQYF. The CDR3 bases are TGTGCCAGCAGCCAAGACTGGGTCGGCGGGGGTAGCACAGATACGCAGTATTTT.

The chain couples TRBV19 to TRBJ2-2; 9 positions agree with TRBD2. In germline, CDR1 is LNHDA, CDR2 SQIVND (reference sequence). The V gene end was trimmed by 6 bases and the J gene end by 4 bases; junction bases not matched to a gene: 6. This CDR3 comprises 15 residues. CDR3 loop: CASRGGGAGTGELFF. CDR3 coding DNA: TGTGCCAGTAGAGGCGGGGGGGCGGGCACCGGGGAGCTGTTTTTT.

V and J are TRBV29-1 and TRBJ2-7; 9 bases agree with TRBD2. V shed 3 bases and J 2 bases; nucleotides not matched to a gene: 2. Germline V gene data show CDR1 as SQVTM and CDR2 as ANQGSEA. The CDR3 has 13 amino acids. In DNA form, the CDR3 reads TGCAGCGTTGAGGGCGGGGGGGCCTACGAGCAGTACTTC. Protein product: CSVEGGGAYEQYF.

V and J are TRBV11-2 and TRBJ2-5; no clear D gene. The germline V and J ends were trimmed by 4 bases and 2 bases, with 2 bases remaining between them. Germline V gene data show CDR1 as SGHAT and CDR2 as FQNNGV. The CDR3 has 11 residues. The CDR3 DNA reads as TGTGCCAGCAGCTCTCAAGAGACCCAGTACTTC. Translating it yields CASSSQETQYF.

This clone was recorded a few times. V is TRBV7-9 and J is TRBJ2-3; 8 bases match TRBD2. The CDR3 covers 15 residues. In germline, CDR1 is SEHNR, CDR2 FQNEAQ (reference sequence). Losses at the gene ends were 4 bases for V and 3 bases for J; bases not matched to a gene: 6. As DNA, the CDR3 is TGTGCCAGCAGCTCGGAGCGGGGGTTGACAGATACGCAGTATTTT. It yields the protein CASSSERGLTDTQYF.

The chain combines TRBV19 with TRBJ2-7; 7 bases map to TRBD1. This CDR3 comprises 15 residues. Germline CDR1 is LNHDA and CDR2 is SQIVND (reference sequence). J gave up 0 bases and V 2 bases, and 4 bases lay outside the gene matches. In DNA, the CDR3 is TGTGCCAGTAGTATAAGAGGGGGCCGCTCCTACGAGCAGTACTTC. The encoded protein is CASSIRGGRSYEQYF.

The chain employs TRBV7-9 and TRBJ2-3; D perhaps matches TRBD2 (6 bases). There are 14 residues in the CDR3. The germline V gene encodes CDR1 SEHNR and CDR2 FQNEAQ (reference sequence). V was trimmed by 7 bases and J by 2 bases, leaving 13 bases between them. The CDR3 nucleotides read TGTGCCAGCAAAGAGGGAGGTGCCACAGATACGCAGTATTTT. It is translated as CASKEGGATDTQYF.

V is TRBV7-7 and J is TRBJ2-7, with 8 bases identical to TRBD1. The CDR3 extends over 14 amino acids. Trimming took 5 bases from V and 3 from J; bases not matched to a gene: 6. Germline V CDR1 and CDR2: SSHAT, FNYEAQ (reference sequence). CDR3 region: CASSQAQGVYEQYF. The CDR3 nucleotides are TGTGCCAGCAGCCAGGCACAGGGGGTCTACGAGCAGTACTTC.

V usage is TRBV13 and J usage is TRBJ2-1; 9 bases match TRBD1. The germline V gene has CDR1 PRHDT and CDR2 FYEKMQ (reference sequence). The CDR3 length is 14 residues. With V trimmed by 5 bases and J by 4 bases, 3 bases remained unmatched. Written as DNA, the CDR3 is TGTGCCAGCAGCACAGGGGGCGGGTACAATGAGCAGTTCTTC. Its translation is CASSTGGGYNEQFF.

The gene calls are TRBV2 and TRBJ1-2, with a weak D call TRBD1 (5 bases). V was cut by 4 bases and J by 6 bases, with 12 bases left in between. Germline assignment: CDR1 SNHLY and CDR2 FYNNEI. The CDR3 extends over 13 amino acids. CDR3 in amino acids: CASSGQTENGYTF. The CDR3, as DNA: TGTGCCAGCAGTGGGCAGACAGAGAATGGCTACACCTTC.

There are a few counts of this clone. The chain carries TRBV27 and TRBJ2-1; D perhaps matches TRBD1 (6 bases). V shed 3 bases and J shed 5 bases, with 17 bases lying between them. The length of the CDR3 is 16 residues. In germline, CDR1 is MNHEY, CDR2 SMNVEV (reference sequence). As DNA, the CDR3 is TGTGCCAGCAGTTTCTCAATTTTCAACAGGGACAATGAGCAGTTCTTC. Residues: CASSFSIFNRDNEQFF.

The chain combines TRBV7-9 with TRBJ1-6; D is undetermined. CDR1 and CDR2 (germline): SEHNR, FQNEAQ (reference sequence). The CDR3 runs 15 residues. V shed 3 bases and J shed 2 bases, with 8 bases lying between them. Here the CDR3 reads CASSFSGAYNSPLHF. DNA for the CDR3: TGTGCCAGCAGCTTCTCAGGCGCCTATAATTCACCCCTCCACTTT.

This chain uses TRBV9 with TRBJ2-3; D not resolved. Deletions cut 1 base from V and 0 bases from J, with 9 bases between. This CDR3 has 15 amino acids. CDR1 and CDR2 (germline): SGDLS, YYNGEE. The CDR3 here is CASSVTATSTDTQYF. The CDR3 DNA is TGTGCCAGCAGCGTAACAGCAACTAGCACAGATACGCAGTATTTT.

The V call is TRBV18, the J call TRBJ2-3; D is perhaps TRBD1 (7 bases). CDR1 KGHSH and CDR2 LQKENI come from the germline V gene. This CDR3 has 15 amino acids. The V gene lost 2 bases and the J gene lost 5 bases, with 14 bases spanning the gap. CDR3 amino acids: CASSPGGGGGDTQYF. The DNA of the CDR3 is TGTGCCAGCTCACCAGGAGGGGGCGGAGGAGATACGCAGTATTTT. The whole variable domain, remainder taken from reference TRBV18 and TRBJ2-3, is NAGVMQNPRHLVRRRGQEARLRCSPMKGHSHVYWYRQLPEEGLKFMVYLQKENIIDESGMPKERFSAEFPKEGPSILRIQQVVRGDSAAYFCASSPGGGGGDTQYFGPGTRLTVL.

This chain links TRBV7-2 with TRBJ2-1; TRBD2 agrees at 11 bases. The germline CDR1 and CDR2 sequences are SGHTA and FQGNSA. This CDR3 has 15 amino acids. V lost 1 base to trimming and J lost 8 bases; unmatched junction nucleotides: 4. CDR3 in amino acids: CASSLGLAGTYEQFF. For the CDR3, the DNA is TGTGCCAGCAGCTTAGGACTAGCGGGGACCTATGAGCAGTTCTTC. The complete variable domain, with remaining parts taken from reference TRBV7-2 and TRBJ2-1, reads GAGVSQSPSNKVTEKGKDVELRCDPISGHTALYWYRQSLGQGLEFLIYFQGNSAPDKSGLPSDRFSAERTGGSVSTLTIQRTQQEDSAVYLCASSLGLAGTYEQFFGPGTRLTVL.

This clone was seen only once. The chain joins TRBV27 to TRBJ2-7, with 7 nucleotides matching TRBD2. The CDR3 runs to 15 residues. Unmatched junction bases numbered 4, after V lost 0 bases and J lost 2 bases. Germline V gives CDR1 MNHEY, CDR2 SMNVEV (reference sequence). CDR3 in DNA: TGTGCCAGCAGTTTATCCCACGGGACTACCTACGAGCAGTACTTC. Translating it yields CASSLSHGTTYEQYF.

The CDR3 sequence is CASSPGLAGGSYTF. The CDR3 bases are TGTGCCAGCAGCCCAGGGCTCGCAGGGGGCAGCTACACCTTC. This chain joins TRBV11-2 and TRBJ1-2; 8 bases align to TRBD1. V gave up 5 bases and J gave up 9 bases; unmatched junction bases: 11. In germline, CDR1 is SGHAT, CDR2 FQNNGV. The CDR3 has 14 amino acids.

V is TRBV2 and J is TRBJ1-5, with 9 bases that match TRBD1. Germline CDR1 SNHLY, CDR2 FYNNEI. The junction had 6 bases not matched to a gene; V was cut back by 7 bases and J by 8 bases. CDR3 length: 13 amino acids. The CDR3 reads CASTGQGQEPQHF. CDR3 in DNA: TGTGCCAGCACCGGACAGGGGCAAGAGCCCCAGCATTTT.